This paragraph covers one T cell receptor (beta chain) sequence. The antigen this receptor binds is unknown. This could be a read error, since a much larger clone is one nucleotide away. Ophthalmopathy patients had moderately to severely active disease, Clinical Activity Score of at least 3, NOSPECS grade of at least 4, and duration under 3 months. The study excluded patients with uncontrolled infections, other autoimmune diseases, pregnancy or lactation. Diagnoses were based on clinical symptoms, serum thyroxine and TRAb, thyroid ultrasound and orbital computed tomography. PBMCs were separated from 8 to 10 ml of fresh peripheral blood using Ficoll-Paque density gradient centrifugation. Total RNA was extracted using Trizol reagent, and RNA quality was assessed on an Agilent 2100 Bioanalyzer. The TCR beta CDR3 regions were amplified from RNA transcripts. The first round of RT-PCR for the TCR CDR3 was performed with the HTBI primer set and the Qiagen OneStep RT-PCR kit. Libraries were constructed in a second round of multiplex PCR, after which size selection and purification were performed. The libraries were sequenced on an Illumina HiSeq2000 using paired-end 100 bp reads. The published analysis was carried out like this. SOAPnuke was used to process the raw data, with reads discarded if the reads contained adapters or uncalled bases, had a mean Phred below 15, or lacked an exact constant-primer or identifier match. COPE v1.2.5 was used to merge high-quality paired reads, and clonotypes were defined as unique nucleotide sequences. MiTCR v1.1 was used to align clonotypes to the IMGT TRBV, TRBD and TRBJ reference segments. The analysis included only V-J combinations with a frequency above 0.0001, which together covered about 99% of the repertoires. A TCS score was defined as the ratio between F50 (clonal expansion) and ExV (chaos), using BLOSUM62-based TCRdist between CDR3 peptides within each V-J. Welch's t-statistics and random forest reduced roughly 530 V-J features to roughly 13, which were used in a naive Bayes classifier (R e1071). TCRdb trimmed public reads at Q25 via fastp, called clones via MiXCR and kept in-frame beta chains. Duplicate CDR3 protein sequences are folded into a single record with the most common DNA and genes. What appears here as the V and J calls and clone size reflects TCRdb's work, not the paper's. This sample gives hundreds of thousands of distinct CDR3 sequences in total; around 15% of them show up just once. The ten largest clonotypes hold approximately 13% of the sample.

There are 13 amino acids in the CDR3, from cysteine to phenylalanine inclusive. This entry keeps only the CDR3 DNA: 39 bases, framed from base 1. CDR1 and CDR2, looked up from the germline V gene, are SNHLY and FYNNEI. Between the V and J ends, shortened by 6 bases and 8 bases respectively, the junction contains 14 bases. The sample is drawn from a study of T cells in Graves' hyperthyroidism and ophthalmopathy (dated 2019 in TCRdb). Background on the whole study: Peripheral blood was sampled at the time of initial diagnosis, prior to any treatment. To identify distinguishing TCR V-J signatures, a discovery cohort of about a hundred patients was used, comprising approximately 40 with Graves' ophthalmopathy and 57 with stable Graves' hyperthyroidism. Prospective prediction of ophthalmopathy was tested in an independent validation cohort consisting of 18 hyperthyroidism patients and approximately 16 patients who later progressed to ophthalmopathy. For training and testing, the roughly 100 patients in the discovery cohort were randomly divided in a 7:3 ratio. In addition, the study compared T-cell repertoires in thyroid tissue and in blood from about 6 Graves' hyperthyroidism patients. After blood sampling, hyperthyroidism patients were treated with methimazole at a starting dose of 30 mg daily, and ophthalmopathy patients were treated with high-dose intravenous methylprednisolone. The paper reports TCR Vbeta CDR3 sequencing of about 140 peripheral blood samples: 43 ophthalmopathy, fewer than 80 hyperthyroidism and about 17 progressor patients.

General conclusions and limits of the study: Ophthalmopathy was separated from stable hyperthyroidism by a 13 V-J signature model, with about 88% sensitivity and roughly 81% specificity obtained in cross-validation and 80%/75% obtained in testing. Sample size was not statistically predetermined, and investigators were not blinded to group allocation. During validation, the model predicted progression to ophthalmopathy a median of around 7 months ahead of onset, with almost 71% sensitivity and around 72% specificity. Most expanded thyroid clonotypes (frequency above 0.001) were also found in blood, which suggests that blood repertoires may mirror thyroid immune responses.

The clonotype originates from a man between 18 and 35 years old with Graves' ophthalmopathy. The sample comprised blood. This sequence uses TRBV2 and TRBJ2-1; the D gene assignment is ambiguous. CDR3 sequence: CASSHTLADEQFF. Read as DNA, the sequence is TGTGCCAGCAGCCATACTTTAGCCGATGAGCAGTTCTTC.